Listed here are 3 T cell receptor beta chains from one sample, sequenced in a study of T-cell memory formation after mild COVID-19. Each CDR3 protein gets one entry after TCRdb re-called the 5' RACE reads with MiXCR. Of tens of thousands of distinct CDR3 sequences in the sample, 9% to 15% were seen once. The sample taken for sequencing was PBMCs or a T cell subset sorted from them (not recorded which). Receptors originate from a man between 18 and 29 years old who had mild COVID-19 (a few samples of this study predate the infection). Cell type and time point are not known.

The chain joins TRBV7-2 to TRBJ2-3, with TRBD2 as a possible D gene (6 bases). V was pared by 2 bases and J by 2 bases, with 8 bases between. The CDR3 sequence is 14 residues long. The germline V gene has CDR1 SGHTA and CDR2 FQGNSA. CDR3 nucleotide sequence: TGTGCCAGCAGCTTATCGGACTACACAGATACGCAGTATTTT. This sequence encodes CASSLSDYTDTQYF.

There are many counts of this clonotype. V is TRBV27 and J is TRBJ2-5; D is perhaps TRBD1 or TRBD2 (5 bases each). In germline, CDR1 is MNHEY, CDR2 SMNVEV (reference sequence). This CDR3 comprises 13 residues. V was shortened by 8 bases and J by 5 bases, with 15 bases between the two germline ends. CDR3 protein: CASGPGGGETQYF. In nucleotides, the CDR3 is TGTGCCAGCGGGCCTGGGGGTGGGGAGACCCAGTACTTC.

Ten or more counts support this clonotype. The chain combines TRBV28 with TRBJ2-7, with D hard to call. Germline V CDR1 and CDR2: MDHEN, SYDVKM. The CDR3 loop spans 13 amino acids. Trimming took 2 bases from V and 4 from J, leaving 9 bases between them. The CDR3 region is CASSLGGDYEQYV. Written as DNA, the CDR3 is TGTGCCAGCAGTTTAGGCGGCGATTACGAGCAGTACGTC.